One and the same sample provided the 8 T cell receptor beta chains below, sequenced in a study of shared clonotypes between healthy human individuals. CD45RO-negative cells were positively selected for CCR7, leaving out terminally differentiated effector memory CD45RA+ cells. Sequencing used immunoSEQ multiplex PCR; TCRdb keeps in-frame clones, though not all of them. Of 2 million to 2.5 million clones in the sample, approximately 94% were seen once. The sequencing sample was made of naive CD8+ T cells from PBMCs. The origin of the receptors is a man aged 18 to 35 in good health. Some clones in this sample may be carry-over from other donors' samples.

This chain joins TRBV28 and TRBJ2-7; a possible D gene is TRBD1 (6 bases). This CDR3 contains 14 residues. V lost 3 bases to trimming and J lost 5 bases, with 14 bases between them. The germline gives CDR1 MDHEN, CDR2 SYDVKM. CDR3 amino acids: CASSLSGGPDEQYF. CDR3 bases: TGTGCCAGCAGTTTGTCTGGGGGCCCAGACGAGCAGTACTTC.

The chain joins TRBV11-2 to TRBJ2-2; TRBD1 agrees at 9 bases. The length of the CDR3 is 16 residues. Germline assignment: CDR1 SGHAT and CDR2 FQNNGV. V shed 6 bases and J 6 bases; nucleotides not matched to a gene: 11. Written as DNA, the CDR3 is TGTGCCAGCAGGGCCCGGGACAGGGAAGGGGCCGGGGAGCTGTTTTTT. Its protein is CASRARDREGAGELFF.

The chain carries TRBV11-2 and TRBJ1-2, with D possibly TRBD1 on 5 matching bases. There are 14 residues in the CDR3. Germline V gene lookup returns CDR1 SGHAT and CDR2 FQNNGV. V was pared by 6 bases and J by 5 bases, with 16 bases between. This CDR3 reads CASSIRGTDYGYTF. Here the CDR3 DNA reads TGTGCCAGCAGTATACGCGGGACGGATTATGGCTACACCTTC.

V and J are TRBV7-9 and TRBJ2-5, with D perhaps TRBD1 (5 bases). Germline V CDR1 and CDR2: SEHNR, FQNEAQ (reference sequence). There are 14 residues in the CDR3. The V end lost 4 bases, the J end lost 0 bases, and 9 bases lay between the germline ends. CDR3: CASSSRTHQETQYF. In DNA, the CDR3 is TGTGCCAGCAGCTCGAGGACACACCAAGAGACCCAGTACTTC.

The CDR3 here is CASSPTGGRAANEKLFF. In nucleotides, the CDR3 is TGTGCCAGTAGTCCGACAGGGGGGCGCGCGGCTAATGAAAAACTGTTTTTT. The chain combines TRBV19 with TRBJ1-4; 9 bases agree with TRBD1. The germline CDR1 and CDR2 sequences are LNHDA and SQIVND (reference sequence). V lost 5 bases, J lost 3 bases, and 10 bases stayed unmatched. This CDR3 contains 17 residues.

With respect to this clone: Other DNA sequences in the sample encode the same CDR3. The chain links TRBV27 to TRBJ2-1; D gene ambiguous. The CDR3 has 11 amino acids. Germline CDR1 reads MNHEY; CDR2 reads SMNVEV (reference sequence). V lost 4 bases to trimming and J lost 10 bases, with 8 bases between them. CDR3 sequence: CASSSQLEQFF. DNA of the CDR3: TGTGCCAGCAGTTCACAGCTAGAGCAGTTCTTC.

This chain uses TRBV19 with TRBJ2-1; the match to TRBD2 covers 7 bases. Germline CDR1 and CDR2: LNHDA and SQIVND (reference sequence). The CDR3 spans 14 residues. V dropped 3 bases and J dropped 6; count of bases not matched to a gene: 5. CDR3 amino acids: CASSIPSGINEQFF. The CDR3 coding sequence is TGTGCCAGTAGTATCCCCAGCGGGATCAATGAGCAGTTCTTC. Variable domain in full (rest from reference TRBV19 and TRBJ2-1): DGGITQSPKYLFRKEGQNVTLSCEQNLNHDAMYWYRQDPGQGLRLIYYSQIVNDFQKGDIAEGYSVSREKKESFPLTVTSAQKNPTAFYLCASSIPSGINEQFFGPGTRLTVL.

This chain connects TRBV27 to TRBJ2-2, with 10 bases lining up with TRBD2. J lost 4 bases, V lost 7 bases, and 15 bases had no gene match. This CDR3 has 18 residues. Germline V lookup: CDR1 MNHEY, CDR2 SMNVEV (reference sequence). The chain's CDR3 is CASTFIGLAGVGTGELFF. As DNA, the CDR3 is TGTGCCAGCACCTTCATTGGGCTAGCGGGAGTTGGCACCGGGGAGCTGTTTTTT.